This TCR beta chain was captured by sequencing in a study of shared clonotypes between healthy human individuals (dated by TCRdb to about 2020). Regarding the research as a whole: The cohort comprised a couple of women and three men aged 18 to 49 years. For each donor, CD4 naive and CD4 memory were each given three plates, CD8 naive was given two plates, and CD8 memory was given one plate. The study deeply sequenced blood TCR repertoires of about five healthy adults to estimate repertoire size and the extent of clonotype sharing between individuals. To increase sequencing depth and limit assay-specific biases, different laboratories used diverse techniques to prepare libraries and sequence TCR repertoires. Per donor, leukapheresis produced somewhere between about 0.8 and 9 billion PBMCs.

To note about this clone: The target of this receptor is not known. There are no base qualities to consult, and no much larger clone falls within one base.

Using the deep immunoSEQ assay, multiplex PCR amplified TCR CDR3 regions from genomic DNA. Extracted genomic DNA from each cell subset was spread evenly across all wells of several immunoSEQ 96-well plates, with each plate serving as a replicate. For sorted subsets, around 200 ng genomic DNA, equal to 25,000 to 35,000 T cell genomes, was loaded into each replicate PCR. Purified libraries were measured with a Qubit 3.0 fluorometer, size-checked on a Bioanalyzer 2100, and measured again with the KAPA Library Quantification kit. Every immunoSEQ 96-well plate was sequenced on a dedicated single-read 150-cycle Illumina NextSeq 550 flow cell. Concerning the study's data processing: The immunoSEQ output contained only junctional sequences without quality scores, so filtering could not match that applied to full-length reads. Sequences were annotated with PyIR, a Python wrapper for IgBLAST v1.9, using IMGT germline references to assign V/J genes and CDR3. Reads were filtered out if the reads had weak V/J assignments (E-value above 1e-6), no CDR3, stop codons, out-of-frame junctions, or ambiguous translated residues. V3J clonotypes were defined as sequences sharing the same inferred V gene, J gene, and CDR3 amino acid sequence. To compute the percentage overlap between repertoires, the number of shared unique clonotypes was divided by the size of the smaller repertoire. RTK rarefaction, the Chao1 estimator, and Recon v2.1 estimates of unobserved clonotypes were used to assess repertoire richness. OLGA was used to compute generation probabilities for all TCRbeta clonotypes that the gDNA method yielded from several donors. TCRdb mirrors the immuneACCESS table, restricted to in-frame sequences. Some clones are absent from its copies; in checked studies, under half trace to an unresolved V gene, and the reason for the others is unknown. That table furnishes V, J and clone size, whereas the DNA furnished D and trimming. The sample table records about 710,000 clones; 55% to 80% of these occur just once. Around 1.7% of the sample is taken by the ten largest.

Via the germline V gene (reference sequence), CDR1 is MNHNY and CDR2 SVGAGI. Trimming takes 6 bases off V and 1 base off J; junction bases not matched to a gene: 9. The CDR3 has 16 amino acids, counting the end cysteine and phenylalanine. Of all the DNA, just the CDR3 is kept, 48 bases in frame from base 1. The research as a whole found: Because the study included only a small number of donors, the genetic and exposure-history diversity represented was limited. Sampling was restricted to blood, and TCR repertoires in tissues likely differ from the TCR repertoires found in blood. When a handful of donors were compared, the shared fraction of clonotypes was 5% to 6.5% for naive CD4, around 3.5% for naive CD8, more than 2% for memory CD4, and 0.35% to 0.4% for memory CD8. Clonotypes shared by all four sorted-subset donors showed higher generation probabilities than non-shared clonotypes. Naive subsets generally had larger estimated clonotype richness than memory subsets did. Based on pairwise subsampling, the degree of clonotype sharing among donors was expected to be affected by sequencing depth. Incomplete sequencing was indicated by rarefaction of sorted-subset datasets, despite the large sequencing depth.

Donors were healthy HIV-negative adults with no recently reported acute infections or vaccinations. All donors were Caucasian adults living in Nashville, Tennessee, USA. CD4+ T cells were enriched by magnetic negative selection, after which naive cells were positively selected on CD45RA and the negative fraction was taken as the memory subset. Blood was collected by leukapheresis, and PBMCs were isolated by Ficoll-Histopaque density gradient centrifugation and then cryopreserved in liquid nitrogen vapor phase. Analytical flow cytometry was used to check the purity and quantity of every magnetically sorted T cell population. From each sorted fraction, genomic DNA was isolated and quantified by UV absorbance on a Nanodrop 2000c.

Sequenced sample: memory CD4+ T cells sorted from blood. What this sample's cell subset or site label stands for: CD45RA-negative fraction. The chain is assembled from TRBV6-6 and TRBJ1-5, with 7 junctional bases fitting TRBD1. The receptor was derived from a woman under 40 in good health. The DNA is TGTGCCAGCAGACCCCCGACAGGGACAAGCAATCAGCCCCAGCATTTT. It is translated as CASRPPTGTSNQPQHF.